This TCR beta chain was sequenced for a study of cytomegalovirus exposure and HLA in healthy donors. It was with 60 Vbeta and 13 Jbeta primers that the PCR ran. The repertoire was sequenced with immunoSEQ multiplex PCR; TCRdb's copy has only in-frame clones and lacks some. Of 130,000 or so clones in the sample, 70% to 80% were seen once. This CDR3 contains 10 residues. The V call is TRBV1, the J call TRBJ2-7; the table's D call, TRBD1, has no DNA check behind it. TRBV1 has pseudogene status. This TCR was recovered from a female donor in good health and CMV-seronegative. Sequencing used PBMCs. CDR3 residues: CTSSHNEQYF. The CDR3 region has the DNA TGCACCAGCAGCCACAACGAGCAGTACTTC.